This TCR beta chain was found in a study of T cells after yellow fever vaccination. Study overall: Fractions containing few cells were prepared with SMART-Seq v4 Ultra Low Input.

Germline CDR1 is SGHDT and CDR2 is YYEEEE. This CDR3 contains 16 residues. Germline trimming cut 0 bases from V and 0 bases from J; bases unmatched to any gene: 2. Each CDR3 protein is one row after TCRdb ran MiXCR on the 5' RACE reads. This sample has about 85,000 distinct CDR3 sequences, with more than 10% found just once. Study-level points and caveats: Clones from primary vaccination mostly reappeared after the booster (around 96% CD4, less than 90% CD8).

Specimen: CD8+ T cells not binding an NS4B(214-222) dextramer, sorted from PBMCs, collected roughly 20 days after the first yellow fever vaccination. This receptor was identified in a man younger than 35 who received the YFV17D yellow fever vaccine. The genes are TRBV5-6 and TRBJ2-7; 11 bases are a match to TRBD2. The CDR3 nucleotides are TGTGCCAGCAGCTTGGCTAGCGGGGGGTACTCCTACGAGCAGTACGTC. It encodes CASSLASGGYSYEQYV.